A single sample gave rise to the 28 T cell receptor beta chains below, sequenced in a study of blood T cell repertoires in COVID-19 (dated by TCRdb to about 2020). Libraries were built with the immunoSEQ multiplex PCR assay. The table was pulled from immuneACCESS by TCRdb, which kept in-frame rearrangements only. Such tables lose some clones; where checked, under half of the loss comes from unresolved V genes, and the rest has no known cause. Within this sample are approximately 180,000 clones, with roughly 87% of them counted one time only. The ten largest make up approximately 1.4% of the sample. Sequenced sample: peripheral blood. Receptors originate from a woman aged 50 to 60 with acute or convalescent COVID-19.

The V and J genes are TRBV9 and TRBJ2-3, with unresolved D. Germline V gene sequence: CDR1 SGDLS, CDR2 YYNGEE. Deletions cut 1 base from V and 5 bases from J, with 11 bases between. The CDR3 contains 14 residues. CDR3: CASSVQVLGDTQYF. The CDR3 DNA reads as TGTGCCAGCAGCGTACAGGTGTTAGGAGATACGCAGTATTTT.

This clone appeared a few times. The chain employs TRBV19 and TRBJ1-4, with TRBD1 matching 9 bases. Germline CDR1 and CDR2: LNHDA and SQIVND (reference sequence). The CDR3 loop spans 15 amino acids. V lost 5 bases to trimming and J lost 1 base; unmatched junction nucleotides: 2. The CDR3 spells CASSLTGGTNEKLFF. The CDR3 bases are TGTGCCAGTAGTTTGACAGGGGGAACTAATGAAAAACTGTTTTTT.

The rearrangement links TRBV7-8 to TRBJ1-2; 8 bases line up with TRBD1. J gave up 6 bases and V 7 bases, and 7 bases lay outside the gene matches. Germline V gene sequence: CDR1 SGHVS, CDR2 FQNEAQ. This CDR3 contains 13 residues. CDR3 sequence (DNA): TGTGCCAGCACCAACGACAGGGGCCATGGCTACACCTTC. Its protein is CASTNDRGHGYTF.

Turning to this clone: One end of the junction fails to match germline, which may point to a read error. The chain has TRBV15 and TRBJ1-1, with TRBD1 matching 11 bases. The CDR3 covers 14 residues. Germline V gene sequence: CDR1 LNHNV, CDR2 YYDKDF (reference sequence). CDR3 protein: CATSRGQGASEAFF. As DNA, the CDR3 is TGTGCCACCAGTAGAGGACAGGGGGCCTCTGAAGCTTTCTTT.

The rearrangement joins TRBV18 to TRBJ2-1; tentatively, D is TRBD2 (6 bases). The CDR3 loop spans 13 amino acids. The germline V and J ends were trimmed by 3 bases and 3 bases, with 6 bases remaining between them. Germline lookup yields CDR1 KGHSH and CDR2 LQKENI. CDR3 sequence: CASSPGLYNEQFF. The CDR3 DNA is TGTGCCAGCTCACCGGGACTCTACAATGAGCAGTTCTTC. The full variable domain, completed using reference TRBV18 and TRBJ2-1, is NAGVMQNPRHLVRRRGQEARLRCSPMKGHSHVYWYRQLPEEGLKFMVYLQKENIIDESGMPKERFSAEFPKEGPSILRIQQVVRGDSAAYFCASSPGLYNEQFFGPGTRLTVL.

J is TRBJ2-3 and V is TRBV3-1 (or the pseudogene TRBV3-2), with 7 positions matching TRBD2. CDR1 is LGHDT, CDR2 YNNKEL, per germline (reference sequence). V shed 11 bases and J 2 bases; nucleotides not matched to a gene: 16. This CDR3 has 16 amino acids. The CDR3 region is CAGQGKTSEITDTQYF. In nucleotides, the CDR3 is TGTGCCGGACAAGGAAAAACTAGCGAAATCACAGATACGCAGTATTTT.

The table lists this clone with a count of one. The chain employs TRBV4-3 and TRBJ2-7; 9 nucleotides match TRBD1. V lost 0 bases and J lost 5; bases outside the gene matches: 11. The CDR3 is 17 residues long. Germline CDR1 and CDR2: LGHNA and YSLEER. The CDR3: CASSQDQNTGGFHEQYF. The CDR3 region has the DNA TGCGCCAGCAGCCAAGACCAAAATACAGGGGGCTTCCACGAGCAGTACTTC.

In this sample, this clone turned up many times. The chain combines TRBV27 with TRBJ1-6; D call uncertain. This CDR3 is built from 13 residues. Germline V gene data show CDR1 as MNHEY and CDR2 as SMNVEV (reference sequence). V shed 3 bases and J shed 16 bases, with 16 bases lying between them. CDR3 region: CASSFQPSRELHF. The CDR3 DNA reads as TGTGCCAGCAGTTTTCAGCCCTCAAGGGAGCTCCACTTT.

The rearrangement links TRBV19 to TRBJ1-6; D perhaps matches TRBD1 (5 bases). Looked up from germline, CDR1 is LNHDA and CDR2 is SQIVND (reference sequence). The CDR3 covers 12 residues. V lost 8 bases and J 6 bases, leaving 8 bases between the germline ends. The CDR3 bases are TGTGCCAGTGGGGCGAGTAATTCACCCCTCCACTTT. It yields the protein CASGASNSPLHF.

The chain combines TRBV5-6 with TRBJ2-1; D is undetermined. Germline V gene lookup returns CDR1 SGHDT and CDR2 YYEEEE. V was pared by 1 base and J by 0 bases, with 11 bases between. The CDR3 is 16 amino acids. The chain's CDR3 is CASSLFPASSYNEQFF. CDR3 DNA: TGTGCCAGCAGCTTGTTCCCCGCCAGCTCCTACAATGAGCAGTTCTTC. Complete variable domain (other parts from reference TRBV5-6 and TRBJ2-1): DAGVTQSPTHLIKTRGQQVTLRCSPKSGHDTVSWYQQALGQGPQFIFQYYEEEERQRGNFPDRFSGHQFPNYSSELNVNALLLGDSALYLCASSLFPASSYNEQFFGPGTRLTVL.

V gene TRBV7-2 combines with J gene TRBJ2-1; 11 bases are shared with TRBD2. CDR3 size: 15 residues. With 0 bases clipped from V and 7 bases from J, the junction kept 2 bases outside the gene matches. CDR1 SGHTA and CDR2 FQGNSA come from the germline V gene. The CDR3 nucleotides read TGTGCCAGCAGCTTAGCACTAGCGGGGGTAAATGAGCAGTTCTTC. Amino acids: CASSLALAGVNEQFF.

The DNA of the CDR3 is TGTGCCAGCAGTGGAGGATTTGAAGCTGAAGCTTTCTTT. Protein: CASSGGFEAEAFF. This chain links TRBV12-3 or TRBV12-4 with TRBJ1-1, with D unresolved. This CDR3 has 13 amino acids. V lost 5 bases, J lost 6 bases, and 13 bases lay in between.

This chain uses TRBV7-6 with TRBJ2-6, with D tentatively TRBD2 (7 bases). Germline CDR1 is SGHVS and CDR2 is FNYEAQ. The length of the CDR3 is 16 residues. Trimming removed 5 bases at V and 2 bases at J, with 13 bases between. CDR3 DNA sequence: TGTGCCAGCAGCAAAGGGGGGGGCACTGGGGCCAACGTCCTGACTTTC. This gives the protein CASSKGGGTGANVLTF. The complete variable domain, with remaining parts taken from reference TRBV7-6 and TRBJ2-6, reads GAGVSQSPRYKVTKRGQDVALRCDPISGHVSLYWYRQALGQGPEFLTYFNYEAQQDKSGLPNDRFSAERPEGSISTLTIQRTEQRDSAMYRCASSKGGGTGANVLTFGAGSRLTVL.

This clone has a handful of counts. This chain links TRBV5-6 with TRBJ1-3; D uncertain. Germline V CDR1 and CDR2: SGHDT, YYEEEE. The CDR3 length is 16 residues. Trimming cost V 0 bases and J 7 bases, with 17 bases left between them. CDR3 residues: CASSLVSDQAGNTIYF. In DNA, the CDR3 is TGTGCCAGCAGCTTGGTCAGTGATCAGGCGGGCAACACCATATATTTT.

V is TRBV30 and J is TRBJ2-1, with 7 bases lining up with TRBD1. CDR1 is GTSNPN and CDR2 is SVGIG in the germline V gene (reference sequence). The CDR3 contains 15 residues. V lost 5 bases to trimming and J lost 3 bases; unmatched junction nucleotides: 10. The CDR3 spells CAWLINRGHYNEQFF. The CDR3 DNA follows: TGTGCCTGGTTGATTAACAGGGGTCACTACAATGAGCAGTTCTTC.

The chain joins TRBV5-1 to TRBJ1-1; D remains ambiguous. Germline V CDR1 and CDR2: SGHRS, YFSETQ. Trimming removed 4 bases at V and 2 bases at J, with 15 bases between. The CDR3 extends over 15 amino acids. As DNA, the CDR3 is TGCGCCAGCAGCGTTACCGGGAACCAAAACACTGAAGCTTTCTTT. It specifies CASSVTGNQNTEAFF.

V is TRBV5-1 and J is TRBJ1-2, with TRBD1 identical over 9 bases. Per the germline V gene, CDR1 is SGHRS and CDR2 is YFSETQ. The ends lost 3 bases at V and 5 bases at J; junction bases unmatched: 5. The CDR3 is made up of 14 amino acids. CDR3 in amino acids: CASSSAGTGYGYTF. The CDR3 bases are TGCGCCAGCAGCTCCGCCGGGACAGGGTATGGCTACACCTTC.

The chain carries TRBV15 and TRBJ1-4, with D maybe TRBD1 (5 bases). CDR1 is LNHNV and CDR2 is YYDKDF in the germline V gene (reference sequence). There are 14 residues in the CDR3. Trimming left V 3 bases short and J 7 bases short, with 12 bases between. CDR3 bases: TGTGCCACCAGCAGGGGGCAGGGTAGTGAAAAACTGTTTTTT. Translating gives CATSRGQGSEKLFF.

This chain connects TRBV27 to TRBJ2-2; 9 nucleotides match TRBD2. Unmatched junction bases numbered 14, after V lost 2 bases and J lost 7 bases. This CDR3 has 18 amino acids. CDR1 and CDR2 (germline): MNHEY, SMNVEV (reference sequence). The CDR3 reads CASSLGVAGAFDLGELFF. The DNA for the CDR3 is TGTGCCAGCAGTTTAGGGGTAGCGGGGGCTTTCGACCTCGGGGAGCTGTTTTTT.

V is TRBV30 and J is TRBJ1-1; the D is unclear. V was clipped by 2 bases and J by 1 base, with 5 bases between them. The CDR3 is 12 residues long. Per germline, CDR1 GTSNPN and CDR2 SVGIG (reference sequence). This CDR3 reads CAWSYKNTEAFF. The CDR3 DNA reads TGTGCCTGGAGTTACAAGAACACTGAAGCTTTCTTT.

This clone was found once. Germline is not matched at one junction end, which may reflect a read error. This rearrangement joins TRBV20-1 to TRBJ1-1, with D possibly TRBD1 on 6 matching bases. In germline, CDR1 is DFQATT, CDR2 SNEGSKA (reference sequence). CDR3 length equals 9 residues. Written as DNA, the CDR3 is TGCAGTGCGTCCCTCACAGGGTTGTTT. Translated, it gives CSASLTGLF.

This clone was found once. The rearrangement uses TRBV7-8 and TRBJ1-1, with 7 bases identical to TRBD1. J was trimmed by 0 bases and V by 0 bases; bases with no gene match: 4. Germline V gene sequence: CDR1 SGHVS, CDR2 FQNEAQ. This CDR3 spans 16 amino acids. The CDR3 sequence is CASSLAPTGMNTEAFF. CDR3 coding DNA: TGTGCCAGCAGCTTAGCCCCGACAGGGATGAACACTGAAGCTTTCTTT.

The chain uses TRBV6-2 or TRBV6-3 and TRBJ2-3; the D call may be TRBD1 or TRBD2 (5 bases each). V was pared by 6 bases and J by 2 bases, with 15 bases between. The CDR3 runs 15 residues. CDR1 is MNHEY and CDR2 is SVGEGT in the germline V gene. The CDR3 nucleotides are TGTGCCAGCAGCCAGGGAGTTCTGGTCACAGATACGCAGTATTTT. Protein sequence: CASSQGVLVTDTQYF.

As for this clone: The same CDR3 also results from other DNA sequences found in this sample. This chain uses TRBV30 with TRBJ1-1, with D possibly being TRBD1 (5 bases). CDR1 is GTSNPN and CDR2 is SVGIG in the germline V gene (reference sequence). The CDR3 consists of 11 residues. Trimming removed 2 bases at V and 4 bases at J, with 5 bases between. The DNA of the CDR3 is TGTGCCTGGAGTAGGGGCACTGAAGCTTTCTTT. As protein: CAWSRGTEAFF.

This clone was seen a few times. The CDR3 spells CASSGTGNQPQHF. CDR3 nucleotides: TGTGCCAGTAGTGGGACAGGGAATCAGCCCCAGCATTTT. This chain joins TRBV19 and TRBJ1-5; 9 nucleotides agree with TRBD1. J gave up 4 bases and V 5 bases, and 0 bases lay outside the gene matches. There are 13 residues in the CDR3. Germline CDR1 reads LNHDA; CDR2 reads SQIVND (reference sequence).

The chain carries TRBV4-3 and TRBJ1-4; 8 positions agree with TRBD1. The germline V gene encodes CDR1 LGHNA and CDR2 YSLEER. The ends lost 1 base at V and 6 bases at J; junction bases unmatched: 1. CDR3 length equals 14 residues. CDR3 loop: CASSQGTGYEKLFF. CDR3 nucleotide sequence: TGCGCCAGCAGCCAAGGGACAGGGTATGAAAAACTGTTTTTT.

This rearrangement joins TRBV10-1 to TRBJ1-1; D gene uncertain. Between the trimmed V and J ends, which lost 3 bases and 0 bases, there was a span of 8 bases. The CDR3 totals 14 residues. The germline gives CDR1 WNHNN, CDR2 SYGVQD (reference sequence). This chain's CDR3 is CASSESGMNTEAFF. The DNA for the CDR3 is TGCGCCAGCAGTGAATCGGGTATGAACACTGAAGCTTTCTTT.

V and J are TRBV20-1 and TRBJ2-2, with 8 bases fitting TRBD2. The V and J ends lost 3 bases and 4 bases, in that order; junction bases with no gene match: 7. Germline lookup yields CDR1 DFQATT and CDR2 SNEGSKA (reference sequence). The CDR3 is 15 amino acids. CDR3 DNA sequence: TGCAGTGCTAGTCAGGGCGGGAGGTTCACCGGGGAGCTGTTTTTT. The encoded protein is CSASQGGRFTGELFF.